Each of the 21 T cell receptor beta chains below was sequenced from the same sample in a study of early T cells in non-severe SARS-CoV-2 infection. MiXCR was run by TCRdb on the 5' RACE reads, yielding one entry per CDR3 protein. The sample lists fewer than 120,000 distinct CDR3 sequences; around an eighth were seen once. The sequences come from whole blood, collected at baseline. Receptors were obtained from an adult who was a healthcare worker with PCR-confirmed SARS-CoV-2 infection or an uninfected control (not recorded which).

At least ten counts were recorded for this clonotype. The rearrangement uses TRBV18 and TRBJ1-5; 7 bases map to TRBD1. This CDR3 has 14 residues. V shed 3 bases and J 7 bases; nucleotides not matched to a gene: 6. The germline CDR1 and CDR2 sequences are KGHSH and LQKENI. As DNA, the CDR3 is TGTGCCAGCTCACCGGGGACAGATCAACAGCCCCAGCATTTT. Its translation is CASSPGTDQQPQHF.

This clonotype came up a few times. The rearrangement links TRBV12-3 or TRBV12-4 to TRBJ1-2; tentative D call: TRBD1 (5 bases). There are 14 residues in the CDR3. V lost 6 bases, J lost 5 bases, and 16 bases lay in between. The CDR3 sequence: CASSQSRDLYGYTF. DNA of the CDR3: TGTGCCAGCAGCCAGTCCAGGGACCTTTATGGCTACACCTTC.

This clonotype was counted between two and nine times. The CDR3 DNA reads TGCAGTGCCACCCGGACAGCCCGGCGCTCCTACAATGAGCAGTTCTTC. Translating it yields CSATRTARRSYNEQFF. The rearrangement links TRBV20-1 to TRBJ2-1, with D perhaps matching TRBD1 (6 bases). Trimming shortened V by 6 bases and J by 0 bases, and 18 bases separated the two germline ends. This CDR3 comprises 16 residues. From germline, CDR1 is DFQATT and CDR2 SNEGSKA (reference sequence).

This clonotype was observed a handful of times. The chain carries TRBV14 and TRBJ2-3; 8 nucleotides line up with TRBD1. Germline CDR1 reads SGHDN; CDR2 reads FVKESK. Trimming took 0 bases from V and 1 from J; bases not matched to a gene: 9. The CDR3 loop spans 18 amino acids. The CDR3 coding sequence is TGTGCCAGCAGCCAAGATGGTATCCTGACAGGGGGCACAGATACGCAGTATTTT. Its protein is CASSQDGILTGGTDTQYF.

The V call is TRBV2, the J call TRBJ2-3; a weak D match, TRBD2 (6 bases). V was clipped by 5 bases and J by 4 bases, with 13 bases between them. Germline V gives CDR1 SNHLY, CDR2 FYNNEI. The CDR3 is 14 amino acids. In DNA, the CDR3 is TGTGCCAGCAGTCTGAGGGACTGGCCAGATACGCAGTATTTT. Protein product: CASSLRDWPDTQYF.

This clonotype came up a few times. The rearrangement joins TRBV7-9 to TRBJ2-2; weak D call: TRBD1 (6 bases). Germline V CDR1 and CDR2: SEHNR, FQNEAQ (reference sequence). The CDR3 runs to 21 residues. The CDR3: CCQQLVPFFLHGTPNTGELFF. CDR3 DNA sequence: TGTTGCCAGCAGCTTGTTCCCTTTTTCCTACACGGGACACCGAACACCGGGGAGCTGTTTTTT.

V gene TRBV20-1 combines with J gene TRBJ1-4; tentatively, D is TRBD1 (5 bases). Germline loops: CDR1 DFQATT, CDR2 SNEGSKA (reference sequence). The ends were cut back, 2 bases at V and 7 bases at J, with 11 bases in the middle. This CDR3 spans 13 amino acids. The CDR3 bases are TGCAGTGCTAGATGGGGCGACGGTGAAAAACTGTTTTTT. Encoded protein: CSARWGDGEKLFF.

This clonotype was observed at least ten times. This chain links TRBV29-1 with TRBJ2-1; D may match TRBD1 or TRBD2 (6 bases each). V lost 6 bases to trimming and J lost 2 bases, with 14 bases between them. The CDR3 sequence is 14 residues long. Germline V gives CDR1 SQVTM, CDR2 ANQGSEA. CDR3 sequence (DNA): TGCAGCGTGGGGGGCGTCGGGCCCTACAATGAGCAGTTCTTC. Its translation is CSVGGVGPYNEQFF.

The chain links TRBV3-1 to TRBJ2-3; D remains unclear. The germline V gene encodes CDR1 LGHDT and CDR2 YNNKEL (reference sequence). Between the trimmed V and J ends, which lost 3 bases and 3 bases, there was a span of 10 bases. The CDR3 covers 14 residues. In DNA form, the CDR3 reads TGTGCCAGCAGCCAGTTGGTGAAAACAGATACGCAGTATTTT. This sequence encodes CASSQLVKTDTQYF.

The chain combines TRBV19 with TRBJ1-2; 9 bases map to TRBD1. In germline, CDR1 is LNHDA, CDR2 SQIVND (reference sequence). This CDR3 is 13 amino acids long. V was pared by 6 bases and J by 3 bases, with 2 bases of the junction left unmatched. The chain's CDR3 is CASSDRGYYGYTF. CDR3 sequence (DNA): TGTGCCAGTAGCGACAGGGGGTACTATGGCTACACCTTC.

V and J are TRBV20-1 and TRBJ2-7, with 8 bases fitting TRBD2. The germline V gene encodes CDR1 DFQATT and CDR2 SNEGSKA (reference sequence). Germline trimming cut 5 bases from V and 6 bases from J; bases unmatched to any gene: 9. This CDR3 has 13 amino acids. CDR3 DNA: TGCAGTGCTCTCCGAGGACTAGCACCCGAGCAGTACTTC. The encoded protein is CSALRGLAPEQYF.

This clonotype was detected many times. CDR3 protein: CASSPGQGRQETQYF. The CDR3 DNA is TGTGCCAGCTCACCCGGACAGGGGAGGCAAGAGACCCAGTACTTC. This rearrangement joins TRBV18 to TRBJ2-5; 9 nucleotides agree with TRBD1. Unmatched junction bases numbered 4, after V lost 3 bases and J lost 2 bases. The CDR3 sequence is 15 residues long. CDR1 is KGHSH and CDR2 is LQKENI in the germline V gene.

This clonotype was seen more than once but under ten times. The chain is built from TRBV5-1 and TRBJ1-1; D gene ambiguous. Germline loops: CDR1 SGHRS, CDR2 YFSETQ. Deletions cut 3 bases from V and 2 bases from J, with 14 bases between. The CDR3 covers 15 residues. The DNA of the CDR3 is TGCGCCAGCAGCTCCGGGTTACAAGGAAACACTGAAGCTTTCTTT. Residues: CASSSGLQGNTEAFF.

This clonotype was found a few times. The chain carries TRBV27 and TRBJ2-2, with a tentative D call TRBD1 (6 bases). Deletions cut 3 bases from V and 0 bases from J, with 11 bases between. This CDR3 region has 16 residues. Germline CDR1 and CDR2: MNHEY and SMNVEV (reference sequence). The CDR3 loop reads CASSFNRDTNTGELFF. CDR3 DNA: TGTGCCAGCAGTTTCAACCGGGACACGAACACCGGGGAGCTGTTTTTT.

In its sample, this clonotype was seen many times. The CDR3 DNA reads as TGTGCCAGCTCACCAGGGGGACAGGGTTACTATGGCTACACCTTC. Translated, it gives CASSPGGQGYYGYTF. The V gene is TRBV18, the J gene TRBJ1-2, with 9 bases fitting TRBD1. CDR1 and CDR2 (germline): KGHSH, LQKENI. With 2 bases clipped from V and 3 bases from J, the junction kept 4 bases outside the gene matches. The CDR3 contains 15 residues.

This clonotype was observed a handful of times. V usage is TRBV5-1 and J usage is TRBJ2-7; 7 positions agree with TRBD1. The V gene end was trimmed by 4 bases and the J gene end by 2 bases; junction bases not matched to a gene: 9. The CDR3 runs to 15 residues. Germline V CDR1 and CDR2: SGHRS, YFSETQ. The CDR3 sequence: CASSKTGVPTYEQYF. The CDR3, as DNA: TGCGCCAGCAGCAAAACAGGGGTTCCTACCTACGAGCAGTACTTC.

The chain joins TRBV24-1 to TRBJ2-2, with D possibly TRBD1 on 6 matching bases. Germline CDR1 KGHDR, CDR2 SFDVKD. CDR3 length: 14 residues. Deletions cut 8 bases from V and 4 bases from J, with 13 bases between. CDR3 coding DNA: TGTGCCACCAAGGCGGACAGAAGCACCGGGGAGCTGTTTTTT. It specifies CATKADRSTGELFF.

This clonotype was counted only a few times. V is TRBV28 and J is TRBJ2-3, with TRBD1 matching over 7 bases. Germline trimming cut 4 bases from V and 5 bases from J; bases unmatched to any gene: 9. Germline V gives CDR1 MDHEN, CDR2 SYDVKM. The CDR3 spans 15 residues. As DNA, the CDR3 is TGTGCCAGCAGTTCCCCCGATTCAGGGGGAGATACGCAGTATTTT. Amino acid sequence: CASSSPDSGGDTQYF.

This clonotype has a count of ten or more. The CDR3 sequence: CASSERTDYGYTF. CDR3 bases: TGTGCCAGCAGTGAACGGACAGACTATGGCTACACCTTC. The chain uses TRBV25-1 and TRBJ1-2; a possible D gene is TRBD1 (6 bases). This CDR3 region has 13 residues. In germline, CDR1 is MGHDK, CDR2 SYGVNS. Trimming stripped 2 bases from V and 3 bases from J, with 7 bases between.

The chain is built from TRBV28 and TRBJ1-1, with D unresolved. With 5 bases removed from V and 1 base from J, the gap between germline ends came to 17 bases. Germline V gene sequence: CDR1 MDHEN, CDR2 SYDVKM. The CDR3 is 16 amino acids. The CDR3 DNA sequence: TGTGCCAGCAGTCTTTCATCCCAGAGCTCGAACACTGAAGCTTTCTTT. This sequence encodes CASSLSSQSSNTEAFF.

This clonotype was seen a handful of times. The chain couples TRBV5-1 to TRBJ2-2, with D uncertain. Trimming took off 4 bases at V and 7 bases at J, with 8 bases between the two ends. In germline, CDR1 is SGHRS, CDR2 YFSETQ. This CDR3 comprises 12 residues. The CDR3 reads CASSRGVGELFF. For the CDR3, the DNA is TGCGCCAGCAGCAGAGGCGTCGGGGAGCTGTTTTTT.